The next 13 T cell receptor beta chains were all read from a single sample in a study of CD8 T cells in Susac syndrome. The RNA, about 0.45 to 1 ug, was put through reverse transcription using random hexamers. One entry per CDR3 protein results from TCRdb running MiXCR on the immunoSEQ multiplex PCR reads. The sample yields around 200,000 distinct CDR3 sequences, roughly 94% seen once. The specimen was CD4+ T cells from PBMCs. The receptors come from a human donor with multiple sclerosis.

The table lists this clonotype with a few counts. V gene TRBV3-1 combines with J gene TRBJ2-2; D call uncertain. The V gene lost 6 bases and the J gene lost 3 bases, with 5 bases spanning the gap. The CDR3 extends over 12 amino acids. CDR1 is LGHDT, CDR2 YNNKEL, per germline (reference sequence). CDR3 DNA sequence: TGTGCCAGCAGACGGGACACCGGGGAGCTGTTTTTT. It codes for CASRRDTGELFF.

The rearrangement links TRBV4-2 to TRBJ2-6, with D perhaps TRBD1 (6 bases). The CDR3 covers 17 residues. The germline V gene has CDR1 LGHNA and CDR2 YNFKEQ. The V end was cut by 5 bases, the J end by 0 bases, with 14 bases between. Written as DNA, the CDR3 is TGTGCCAGCAGCAAGGGACATCTAGACTCTGGGGCCAACGTCCTGACTTTC. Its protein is CASSKGHLDSGANVLTF.

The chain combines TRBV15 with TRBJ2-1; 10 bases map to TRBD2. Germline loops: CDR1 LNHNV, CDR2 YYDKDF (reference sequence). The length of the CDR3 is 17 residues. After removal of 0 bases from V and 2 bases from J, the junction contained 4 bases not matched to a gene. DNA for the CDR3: TGTGCCACCAGCAGAGATCGGCTAGCGGGGGCCTACAATGAGCAGTTCTTC. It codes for CATSRDRLAGAYNEQFF.

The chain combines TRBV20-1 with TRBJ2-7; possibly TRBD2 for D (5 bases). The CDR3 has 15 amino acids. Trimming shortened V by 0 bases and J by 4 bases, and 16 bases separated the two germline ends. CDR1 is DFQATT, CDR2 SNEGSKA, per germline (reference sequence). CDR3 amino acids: CSARDSQRTEYEQYF. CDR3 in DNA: TGCAGTGCTAGAGATTCCCAGCGGACCGAATACGAGCAGTACTTC.

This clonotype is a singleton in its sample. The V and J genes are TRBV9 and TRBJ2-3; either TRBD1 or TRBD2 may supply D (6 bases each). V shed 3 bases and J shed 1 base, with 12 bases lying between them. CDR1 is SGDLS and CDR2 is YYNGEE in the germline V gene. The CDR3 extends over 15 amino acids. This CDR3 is CASSDGGLRTDTQYF. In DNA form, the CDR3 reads TGTGCCAGCAGCGACGGGGGCCTCCGCACAGATACGCAGTATTTT.

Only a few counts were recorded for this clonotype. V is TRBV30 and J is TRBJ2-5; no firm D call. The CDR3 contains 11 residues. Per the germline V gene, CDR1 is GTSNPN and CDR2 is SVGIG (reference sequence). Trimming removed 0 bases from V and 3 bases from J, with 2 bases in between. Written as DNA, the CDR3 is TGTGCCTGGAGTGTAAAAGAGACCCAGTACTTC. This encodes CAWSVKETQYF.

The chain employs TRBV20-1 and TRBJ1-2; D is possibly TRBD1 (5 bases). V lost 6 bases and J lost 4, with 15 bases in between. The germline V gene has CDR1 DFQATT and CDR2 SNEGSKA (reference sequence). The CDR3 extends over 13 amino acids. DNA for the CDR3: TGCAGTGCCAGATCAACAGGTTTCTATGGCTACACCTTC. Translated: CSARSTGFYGYTF.

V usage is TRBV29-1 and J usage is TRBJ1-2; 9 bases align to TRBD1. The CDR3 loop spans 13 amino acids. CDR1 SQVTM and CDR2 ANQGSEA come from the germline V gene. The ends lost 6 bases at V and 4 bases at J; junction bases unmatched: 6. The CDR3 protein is CSVTQGAGYGYTF. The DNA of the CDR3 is TGCAGCGTGACACAGGGGGCCGGCTATGGCTACACCTTC.

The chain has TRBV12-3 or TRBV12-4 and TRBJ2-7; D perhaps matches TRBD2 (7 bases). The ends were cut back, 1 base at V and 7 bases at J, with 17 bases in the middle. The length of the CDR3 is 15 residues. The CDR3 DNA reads TGTGCCAGCAGTTTAGTGGGCGGGGGCCCCGGAGAGCAGTACTTC. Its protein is CASSLVGGGPGEQYF.

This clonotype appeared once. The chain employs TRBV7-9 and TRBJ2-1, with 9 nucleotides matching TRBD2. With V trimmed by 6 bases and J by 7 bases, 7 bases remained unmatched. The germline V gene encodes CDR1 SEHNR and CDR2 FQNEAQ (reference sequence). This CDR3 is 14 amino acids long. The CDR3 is CASRSSGVANEQFF. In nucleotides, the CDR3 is TGTGCCAGCAGATCTAGCGGGGTTGCAAATGAGCAGTTCTTC. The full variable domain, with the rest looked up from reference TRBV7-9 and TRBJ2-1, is DTGVSQNPRHKITKRGQNVTFRCDPISEHNRLYWYRQTLGQGPEFLTYFQNEAQLEKSRLLSDRFSAERPKGSFSTLEIQRTEQGDSAMYLCASRSSGVANEQFFGPGTRLTVL.

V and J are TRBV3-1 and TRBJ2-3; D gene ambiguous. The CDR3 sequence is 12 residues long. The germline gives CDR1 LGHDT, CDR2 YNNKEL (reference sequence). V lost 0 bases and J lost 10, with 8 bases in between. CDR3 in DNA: TGTGCCAGCAGCCAAGAGGGCAGGCCGCAGTATTTT. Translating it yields CASSQEGRPQYF.

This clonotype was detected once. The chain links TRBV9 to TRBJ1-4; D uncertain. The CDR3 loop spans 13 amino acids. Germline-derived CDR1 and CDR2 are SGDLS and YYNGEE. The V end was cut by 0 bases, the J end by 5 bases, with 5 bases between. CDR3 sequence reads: CASSVGANEKLFF. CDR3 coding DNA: TGTGCCAGCAGCGTAGGAGCAAATGAAAAACTGTTTTTT. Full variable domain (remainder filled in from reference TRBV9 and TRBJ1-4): DSGVTQTPKHLITATGQRVTLRCSPRSGDLSVYWYQQSLDQGLQFLIQYYNGEERAKGNILERFSAQQFPDLHSELNLSSLELGDSALYFCASSVGANEKLFFGSGTQLSVL.

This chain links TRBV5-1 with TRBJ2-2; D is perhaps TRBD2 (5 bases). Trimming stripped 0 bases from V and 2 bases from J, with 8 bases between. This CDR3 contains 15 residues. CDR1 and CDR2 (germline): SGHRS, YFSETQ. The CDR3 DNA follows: TGCGCCAGCAGCTTGGACGGGATTAACACCGGGGAGCTGTTTTTT. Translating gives CASSLDGINTGELFF.